The next 13 T cell receptor beta chains were all read from a single sample in a study of response to subunit inactivated influenza vaccine. TCRdb re-derived calls from the RT-PCR reads in MiXCR, one entry per CDR3 protein. Seen here are approximately 250,000 distinct CDR3 sequences, about 12% observed once, and the top ten hold roughly 7.7%. The sample here was non-naive T cells sorted from PBMCs, taken 14 to 15 days before vaccination. The receptors shown here come from a man aged 50 or older who received an inactivated influenza vaccine.

This clonotype was detected many times. The CDR3: CSVGTGDGNQPQHF. The CDR3 DNA is TGCAGCGTGGGGACGGGGGATGGCAATCAGCCCCAGCATTTT. The chain employs TRBV29-1 and TRBJ1-5; D is possibly TRBD1 (5 bases). Trimming removed 6 bases at V and 2 bases at J, with 14 bases between. This CDR3 has 14 amino acids. Germline assignment: CDR1 SQVTM and CDR2 ANQGSEA.

This rearrangement joins TRBV4-3 to TRBJ1-4, with 8 nucleotides matching TRBD1. V was pared by 2 bases and J by 2 bases, with 4 bases of the junction left unmatched. Germline V lookup: CDR1 LGHNA, CDR2 YSLEER. CDR3 length: 16 amino acids. The CDR3 bases are TGCGCCAGCAGCCAATCTACAGGGGGGACTAATGAAAAACTGTTTTTT. This encodes CASSQSTGGTNEKLFF.

The table lists this clonotype with a few counts. V usage is TRBV9 and J usage is TRBJ2-3; no firm D call. V was pared by 4 bases and J by 2 bases, with 20 bases between. Per the germline V gene, CDR1 is SGDLS and CDR2 is YYNGEE. CDR3 size: 17 residues. CDR3 nucleotide sequence: TGTGCCAGCAGCCCCCAGGATGCCGGAAGGAACACAGATACGCAGTATTTT. Encoded protein: CASSPQDAGRNTDTQYF.

In this sample, this clonotype turned up many times. The gene calls are TRBV3-1 and TRBJ2-3; 8 nucleotides align to TRBD1. The CDR3 has 15 amino acids. In germline, CDR1 is LGHDT, CDR2 YNNKEL (reference sequence). V was clipped by 5 bases and J by 5 bases; unmatched bases: 9. The CDR3 DNA reads TGTGCCAGCAGCTTCGGACAGGGTCTCGGAGATACGCAGTATTTT. It yields the protein CASSFGQGLGDTQYF.

This rearrangement joins TRBV15 to TRBJ1-5, with a tentative D call TRBD1 (6 bases). The CDR3 has 15 residues. Trimming stripped 1 base from V and 2 bases from J, with 9 bases between. Per germline, CDR1 LNHNV and CDR2 YYDKDF (reference sequence). For the CDR3, the DNA is TGTGCCACCAGCAGAGTAGGGGGAGGCAATCAGCCCCAGCATTTT. Translation gives CATSRVGGGNQPQHF.

The chain joins TRBV27 to TRBJ2-3, with D perhaps given as TRBD1 or TRBD2 (5 bases each). CDR1 is MNHEY, CDR2 SMNVEV, per germline (reference sequence). The CDR3 sequence is 14 residues long. V was cut by 6 bases and J by 0 bases, with 10 bases left in between. In DNA form, the CDR3 reads TGTGCCAGCAGGACCTGGGGGAGCACAGATACGCAGTATTTT. Translated: CASRTWGSTDTQYF.

This sequence joins TRBV14 and TRBJ2-5; TRBD2 matches at 8 bases. The V and J ends lost 2 bases and 4 bases, in that order; junction bases with no gene match: 9. This CDR3 has 16 amino acids. Germline V gene sequence: CDR1 SGHDN, CDR2 FVKESK. In DNA, the CDR3 is TGTGCCAGCAGCCAACAAGGGGCGGGAGGCCGAGAGACCCAGTACTTC. It specifies CASSQQGAGGRETQYF.

V gene TRBV7-6 combines with J gene TRBJ2-5, with TRBD1 as a possible D gene (6 bases). The CDR3 loop spans 15 amino acids. Trimming removed 1 base from V and 4 bases from J, with 13 bases in between. Germline CDR1 reads SGHVS; CDR2 reads FNYEAQ. The CDR3 reads CASSLGQVYTETQYF. In DNA, the CDR3 is TGTGCCAGCAGCTTAGGACAGGTTTATACAGAGACCCAGTACTTC.

This clonotype has ten or more counts. The genes are TRBV11-2 and TRBJ2-1, with D possibly being TRBD2 (6 bases). In germline, CDR1 is SGHAT, CDR2 FQNNGV. Deletions cut 3 bases from V and 2 bases from J, with 17 bases between. The CDR3 is 17 residues long. CDR3 in amino acids: CASSFPRTTQTYNEQFF. Here the CDR3 DNA reads TGTGCCAGCAGCTTTCCTCGGACTACCCAAACCTACAATGAGCAGTTCTTC.

This clonotype was picked up a small number of times. This rearrangement joins TRBV6-2 or TRBV6-3 to TRBJ1-1; no firm D call. There are 14 residues in the CDR3. The germline gives CDR1 MNHEY, CDR2 SVGEGT. V lost 4 bases and J lost 11, with 20 bases in between. CDR3 sequence reads: CASSSRTSITEAFF. Written as DNA, the CDR3 is TGTGCCAGCAGTTCCAGGACGAGCATCACGGAGGCTTTCTTT.

The rearrangement uses TRBV27 and TRBJ2-5; no clear D gene. The CDR3 loop spans 13 amino acids. Germline CDR1 is MNHEY and CDR2 is SMNVEV (reference sequence). Trimming cost V 3 bases and J 5 bases, with 10 bases left between them. The CDR3 bases are TGTGCCAGCAGTTTTCAGGCGAGGGAGACCCAGTACTTC. This translates into CASSFQARETQYF.

This clonotype came up once. The CDR3 spells CSAREAAPPYEQYF. The CDR3 coding sequence is TGCAGTGCTAGAGAGGCGGCACCTCCCTACGAGCAGTACTTC. The chain links TRBV20-1 to TRBJ2-7; D uncertain. CDR1 and CDR2 (germline): DFQATT, SNEGSKA (reference sequence). The CDR3 covers 14 residues. The germline V and J ends were trimmed by 0 bases and 2 bases, with 11 bases remaining between them.

V is TRBV20-1 and J is TRBJ2-6; D gene uncertain. Trimming pared 3 bases from V and 1 base from J, leaving 7 bases between. CDR3 length: 14 amino acids. Germline lookup yields CDR1 DFQATT and CDR2 SNEGSKA (reference sequence). The CDR3 here is CSARAASGANVLTF. CDR3 DNA sequence: TGCAGTGCTAGGGCAGCTTCTGGGGCCAACGTCCTGACTTTC.